This paragraph reports one T cell receptor (beta chain). Its target is unknown. This record comes from a study of monozygotic twins with inflammatory bowel disease. Study results and limitations: Repertoire similarity did not differ between concordant and discordant twins, possibly owing to limited power. Repertoires of patients may have been made more variable by differing immunosuppressive treatments. The study found lower TCRbeta diversity (inverse Simpson) in IBD patients than in healthy co-twins.

Whole-blood RNA isolation (total RNA) proceeded without T cell sorting. Using the 5' RACE reads, TCRdb records one entry per CDR3 protein without DNA. This sample's table reports some 90,000 distinct CDR3 sequences. Germline lookup yields CDR1 LGHNA and CDR2 YNFKEQ. CDR3 length: 15 residues. Source material: blood. V usage is TRBV4-2 and J usage is TRBJ1-5; the TCRdb call, TRBD1, lacks DNA for checking. The clonotype comes from a human donor with ulcerative colitis or Crohn's disease, or a healthy co-twin of an affected twin (not recorded which). CDR3 in amino acids: CASSQDGQFNQPQHF.